What follows describes a single TCR beta chain. What it recognizes is unknown. This record belongs to a study of cytomegalovirus exposure and HLA in healthy donors. Study overall: From donors who were HLA-typed, an early data release held approximately 84 million unique TCRs. The Caucasian-associated ancestry cluster contained around four fifths of the approximately 390 genotyped donors. Study-level points and caveats: A previous analysis found most TCR beta V segments productive roughly 87% or roughly 30% of the time. Later work showed greater clonal expansion in HLA-associated TCR beta chains than in equally common others.

Amplification used 60 Vbeta primers and 13 Jbeta primers. Only in-frame clones appear in the TCRdb table, and some are missing; sequencing was by immunoSEQ multiplex PCR. The table lists around 50,000 clones. The TCR comes from a female donor in good health and CMV-seronegative. What was sequenced was PBMCs.

CDR3 bases: TGTGCCAGCAGCTTGAAGGGACAAGCCAACACTGAAGCTTTCTTT. Translating gives CASSLKGQANTEAFF. V is TRBV5-4 and J is TRBJ1-1; the D gene is possibly TRBD1 (6 bases). The length of the CDR3 is 15 residues. The germline V and J ends were trimmed by 1 base and 2 bases, with 12 bases remaining between them. CDR1 SGHNT and CDR2 YYREEE come from the germline V gene (reference sequence).